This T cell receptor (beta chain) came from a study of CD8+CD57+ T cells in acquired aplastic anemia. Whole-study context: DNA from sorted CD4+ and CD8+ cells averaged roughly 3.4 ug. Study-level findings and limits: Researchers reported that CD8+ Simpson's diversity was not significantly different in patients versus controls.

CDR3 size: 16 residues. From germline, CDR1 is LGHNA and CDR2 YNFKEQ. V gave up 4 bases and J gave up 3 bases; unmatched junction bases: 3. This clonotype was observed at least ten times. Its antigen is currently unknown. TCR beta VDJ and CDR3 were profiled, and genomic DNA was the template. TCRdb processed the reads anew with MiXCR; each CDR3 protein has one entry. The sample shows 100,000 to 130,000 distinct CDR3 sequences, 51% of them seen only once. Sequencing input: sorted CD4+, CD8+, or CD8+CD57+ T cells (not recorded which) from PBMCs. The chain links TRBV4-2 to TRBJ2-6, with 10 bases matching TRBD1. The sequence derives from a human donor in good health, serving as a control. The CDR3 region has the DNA TGTGCCAGCAGCCGGACAGGGGGAAGTGGGGCCAACGTCCTGACTTTC. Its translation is CASSRTGGSGANVLTF.